The clone carrying this T cell receptor beta chain was observed a few times. CDR3 length: 14 amino acids. The germline V gene encodes CDR1 KGHDR and CDR2 SFDVKD. With 4 bases removed from V and 1 base from J, the gap between germline ends came to 9 bases. TCRdb analysed the RT-PCR reads with MiXCR anew, one entry per CDR3 protein. Seen here are about 700,000 distinct CDR3 sequences, approximately 15% observed once, and the top ten hold 3.6%. Sequencing used memory CD4+ T cells from blood. This TCR was sampled from a female donor in good health, serving as a healthy control. The rearrangement uses TRBV24-1 and TRBJ1-2; D not certain. The CDR3 sequence: CATSEAGYNYGYTF. As DNA, the CDR3 is TGTGCCACCAGTGAGGCCGGATATAACTATGGCTACACCTTC.